This T cell receptor beta chain was sequenced during a study of identifying expanded T cells in peripheral blood. Study-wide results and caveats: Differentially abundant clones: about 1.2 between replicates, 15 to 17 at around 14 days, roughly 18 at four.

Of note for this clone: No antigen is known for it.

Using immunoSEQ multiplex PCR, the repertoire was profiled, and TCRdb retains in-frame clones only, with some absent. The sample gives about 97,000 clones, approximately 90% of which show up once; roughly an eighth is in the top ten. The source is a person aged 18-69 years in good health. Sequences were obtained from blood.

This CDR3 is CASSELDNEQFF. DNA of the CDR3: TGTGCCAGCAGTGAACTCGACAATGAGCAGTTCTTC. The V and J genes are TRBV6-1 and TRBJ2-1; D call uncertain. Trimming pared 2 bases from V and 5 bases from J, leaving 4 bases between. Germline CDR1 MNHNS, CDR2 SASEGT. The CDR3 has 12 residues.